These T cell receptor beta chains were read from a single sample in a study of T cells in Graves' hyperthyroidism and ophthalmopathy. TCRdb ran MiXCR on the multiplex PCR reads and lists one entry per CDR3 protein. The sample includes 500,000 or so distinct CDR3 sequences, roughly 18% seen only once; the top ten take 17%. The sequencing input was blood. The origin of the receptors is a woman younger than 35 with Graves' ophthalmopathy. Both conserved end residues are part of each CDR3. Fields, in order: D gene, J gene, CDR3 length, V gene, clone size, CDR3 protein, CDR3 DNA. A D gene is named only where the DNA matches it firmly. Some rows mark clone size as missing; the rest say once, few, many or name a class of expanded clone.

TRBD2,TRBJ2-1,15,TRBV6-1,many,CASSAKTSGNNEQFF,TGTGCCAGCAGTGCAAAAACTAGCGGAAACAATGAGCAGTTCTTC
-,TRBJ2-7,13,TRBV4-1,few,CASSTRTSYEQYF,TGCGCCAGCAGCACCAGGACCTCCTACGAGCAGTACTTC
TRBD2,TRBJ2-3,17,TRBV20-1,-,CSASSTSGGASPDTQYF,TGCAGTGCTAGCTCGACTAGCGGGGGGGCGTCGCCAGATACGCAGTATTTT
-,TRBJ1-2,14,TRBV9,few,CASSVVDGSWGYTF,TGTGCCAGCAGCGTAGTCGACGGAAGCTGGGGCTACACCTTC
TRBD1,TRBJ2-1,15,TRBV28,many,CASSFTGGAHNEQFF,TGTGCCAGCAGTTTTACAGGGGGCGCGCACAATGAGCAGTTCTTC
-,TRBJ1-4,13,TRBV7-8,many,CASSLGVGEKLFF,TGTGCCAGCAGCTTAGGGGTGGGGGAAAAACTGTTTTTT
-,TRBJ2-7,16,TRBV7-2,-,CASNSSRTGNLHEQYF,TGTGCCAGCAACTCAAGCCGTACAGGGAATTTGCACGAGCAGTACTTC
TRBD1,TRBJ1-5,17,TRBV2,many,CASLSRSGTGGNQPQHF,TGTGCCAGCCTTTCTCGATCGGGGACAGGGGGCAATCAGCCCCAGCATTTT
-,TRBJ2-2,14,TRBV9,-,CASSEGPVAGELFF,TGTGCCAGCAGCGAAGGCCCGGTAGCCGGGGAGCTGTTTTTT
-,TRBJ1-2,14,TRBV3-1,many,CASSQDGSPYGYTF,TGTGCCAGCAGCCAAGATGGGTCACCCTATGGCTACACCTTC